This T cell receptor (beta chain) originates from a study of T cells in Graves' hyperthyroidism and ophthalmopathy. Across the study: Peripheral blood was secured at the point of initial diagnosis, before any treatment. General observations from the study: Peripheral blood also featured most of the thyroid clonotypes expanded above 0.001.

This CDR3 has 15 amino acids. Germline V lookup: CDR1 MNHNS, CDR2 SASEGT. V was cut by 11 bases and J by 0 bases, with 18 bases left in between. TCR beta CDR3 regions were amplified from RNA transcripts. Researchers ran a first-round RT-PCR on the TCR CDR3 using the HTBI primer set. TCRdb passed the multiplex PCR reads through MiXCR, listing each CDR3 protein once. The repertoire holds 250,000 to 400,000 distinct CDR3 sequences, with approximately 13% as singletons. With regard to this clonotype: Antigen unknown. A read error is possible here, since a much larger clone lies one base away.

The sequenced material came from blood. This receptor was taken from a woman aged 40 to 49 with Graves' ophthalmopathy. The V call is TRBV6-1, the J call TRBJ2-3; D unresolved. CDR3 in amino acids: CAGPKGPPSTDTQYF. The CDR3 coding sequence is TGTGCCGGCCCCAAGGGCCCCCCTAGCACAGATACGCAGTATTTT.